This TCR beta chain derives from a study of response to subunit inactivated influenza vaccine. Concerning this clonotype itself: As yet, its antigen is unknown.

V lost 2 bases, J lost 3 bases, and 8 bases lay in between. The CDR3 contains 13 residues. Germline V CDR1 and CDR2: SGHAT, FQNNGV. General study results and limits: Every seasonal influenza vaccination brings in few new T cells, the authors suggested.

MiXCR was run by TCRdb on the RT-PCR reads, yielding one entry per CDR3 protein. In the table there are hundreds of thousands of distinct CDR3 sequences, approximately 15% of which are singletons. The gene calls are TRBV11-2 and TRBJ2-7; D is unresolved. The receptor was isolated from a man aged 50-59 years who received an inactivated influenza vaccine. The sample was PBMCs from blood, taken less than 15 days before vaccination. The CDR3 bases are TGTGCCAGCAGCTTAAATTGGGACTACGAGCAGTACTTC. Translation gives CASSLNWDYEQYF.